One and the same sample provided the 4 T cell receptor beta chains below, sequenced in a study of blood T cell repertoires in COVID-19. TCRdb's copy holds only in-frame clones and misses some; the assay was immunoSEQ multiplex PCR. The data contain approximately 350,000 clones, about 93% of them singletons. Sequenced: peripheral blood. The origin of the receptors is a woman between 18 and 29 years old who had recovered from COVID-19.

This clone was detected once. This CDR3 reads CAIRGTPSREQYV. The CDR3 nucleotides read TGTGCCATCCGAGGAACCCCAAGTCGCGAGCAGTACGTC. The chain recombines TRBV10-3 with TRBJ2-7; no firm D call. The V and J ends lost 8 bases and 6 bases respectively, with 17 bases between them. The germline gives CDR1 ENHRY, CDR2 SYGVKD. CDR3 length: 13 amino acids.

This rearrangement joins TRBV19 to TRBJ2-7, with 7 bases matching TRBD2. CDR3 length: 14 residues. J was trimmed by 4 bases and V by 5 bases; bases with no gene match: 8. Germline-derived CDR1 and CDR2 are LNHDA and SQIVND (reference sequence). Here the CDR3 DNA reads TGTGCCAGTAGTGCTCGGGGCGGGGGATACGAGCAGTACGTC. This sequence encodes CASSARGGGYEQYV.

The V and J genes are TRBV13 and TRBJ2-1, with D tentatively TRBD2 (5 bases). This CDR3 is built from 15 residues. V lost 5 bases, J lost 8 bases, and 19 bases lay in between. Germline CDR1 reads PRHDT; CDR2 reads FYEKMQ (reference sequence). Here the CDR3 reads CASSQRTNAGDEQFF. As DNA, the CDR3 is TGTGCCAGCAGCCAGAGGACCAATGCGGGCGATGAGCAGTTCTTC. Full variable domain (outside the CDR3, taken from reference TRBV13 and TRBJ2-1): AAGVIQSPRHLIKEKRETATLKCYPIPRHDTVYWYQQGPGQDPQFLISFYEKMQSDKGSIPDRFSAQQFSDYHSELNMSSLELGDSALYFCASSQRTNAGDEQFFGPGTRLTVL.

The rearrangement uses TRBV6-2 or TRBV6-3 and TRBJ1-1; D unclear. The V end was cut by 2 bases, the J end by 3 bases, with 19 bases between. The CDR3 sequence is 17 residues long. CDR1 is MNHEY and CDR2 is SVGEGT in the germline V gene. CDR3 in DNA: TGTGCCAGCAGTTACCACCGTCGGAGCGTGGAGGACACTGAAGCTTTCTTT. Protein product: CASSYHRRSVEDTEAFF.